This TCR beta chain emerged from a study of cytomegalovirus exposure and HLA in healthy donors. Study-level background: Some 85 million unique TCRs, all from HLA-typed donors, were included in an early release of the data.

This CDR3 comprises 16 residues. V lost 0 bases and J 0 bases, leaving 10 bases between the germline ends. The germline V gene encodes CDR1 SGHDT and CDR2 YYEEEE. While unrecorded immune exposures were likely, the donors were nominally healthy when sampled. Amplification used 60 Vbeta primers and 13 Jbeta primers. Libraries were prepared by immunoSEQ multiplex PCR; TCRdb keeps only in-frame clonotypes and omits some of them. Among 150,000 to 200,000 clones listed, nearly 80% were seen once. What was sequenced was PBMCs. The chain is built from TRBV5-6 and TRBJ2-4; D is unclear. This sequence was found in a man aged 45-65 years in good health and CMV-seropositive. The chain's CDR3 is CASSLGSAVAKNIQYF. Here the CDR3 DNA reads TGTGCCAGCAGCTTGGGCTCGGCGGTAGCCAAAAACATTCAGTACTTC.